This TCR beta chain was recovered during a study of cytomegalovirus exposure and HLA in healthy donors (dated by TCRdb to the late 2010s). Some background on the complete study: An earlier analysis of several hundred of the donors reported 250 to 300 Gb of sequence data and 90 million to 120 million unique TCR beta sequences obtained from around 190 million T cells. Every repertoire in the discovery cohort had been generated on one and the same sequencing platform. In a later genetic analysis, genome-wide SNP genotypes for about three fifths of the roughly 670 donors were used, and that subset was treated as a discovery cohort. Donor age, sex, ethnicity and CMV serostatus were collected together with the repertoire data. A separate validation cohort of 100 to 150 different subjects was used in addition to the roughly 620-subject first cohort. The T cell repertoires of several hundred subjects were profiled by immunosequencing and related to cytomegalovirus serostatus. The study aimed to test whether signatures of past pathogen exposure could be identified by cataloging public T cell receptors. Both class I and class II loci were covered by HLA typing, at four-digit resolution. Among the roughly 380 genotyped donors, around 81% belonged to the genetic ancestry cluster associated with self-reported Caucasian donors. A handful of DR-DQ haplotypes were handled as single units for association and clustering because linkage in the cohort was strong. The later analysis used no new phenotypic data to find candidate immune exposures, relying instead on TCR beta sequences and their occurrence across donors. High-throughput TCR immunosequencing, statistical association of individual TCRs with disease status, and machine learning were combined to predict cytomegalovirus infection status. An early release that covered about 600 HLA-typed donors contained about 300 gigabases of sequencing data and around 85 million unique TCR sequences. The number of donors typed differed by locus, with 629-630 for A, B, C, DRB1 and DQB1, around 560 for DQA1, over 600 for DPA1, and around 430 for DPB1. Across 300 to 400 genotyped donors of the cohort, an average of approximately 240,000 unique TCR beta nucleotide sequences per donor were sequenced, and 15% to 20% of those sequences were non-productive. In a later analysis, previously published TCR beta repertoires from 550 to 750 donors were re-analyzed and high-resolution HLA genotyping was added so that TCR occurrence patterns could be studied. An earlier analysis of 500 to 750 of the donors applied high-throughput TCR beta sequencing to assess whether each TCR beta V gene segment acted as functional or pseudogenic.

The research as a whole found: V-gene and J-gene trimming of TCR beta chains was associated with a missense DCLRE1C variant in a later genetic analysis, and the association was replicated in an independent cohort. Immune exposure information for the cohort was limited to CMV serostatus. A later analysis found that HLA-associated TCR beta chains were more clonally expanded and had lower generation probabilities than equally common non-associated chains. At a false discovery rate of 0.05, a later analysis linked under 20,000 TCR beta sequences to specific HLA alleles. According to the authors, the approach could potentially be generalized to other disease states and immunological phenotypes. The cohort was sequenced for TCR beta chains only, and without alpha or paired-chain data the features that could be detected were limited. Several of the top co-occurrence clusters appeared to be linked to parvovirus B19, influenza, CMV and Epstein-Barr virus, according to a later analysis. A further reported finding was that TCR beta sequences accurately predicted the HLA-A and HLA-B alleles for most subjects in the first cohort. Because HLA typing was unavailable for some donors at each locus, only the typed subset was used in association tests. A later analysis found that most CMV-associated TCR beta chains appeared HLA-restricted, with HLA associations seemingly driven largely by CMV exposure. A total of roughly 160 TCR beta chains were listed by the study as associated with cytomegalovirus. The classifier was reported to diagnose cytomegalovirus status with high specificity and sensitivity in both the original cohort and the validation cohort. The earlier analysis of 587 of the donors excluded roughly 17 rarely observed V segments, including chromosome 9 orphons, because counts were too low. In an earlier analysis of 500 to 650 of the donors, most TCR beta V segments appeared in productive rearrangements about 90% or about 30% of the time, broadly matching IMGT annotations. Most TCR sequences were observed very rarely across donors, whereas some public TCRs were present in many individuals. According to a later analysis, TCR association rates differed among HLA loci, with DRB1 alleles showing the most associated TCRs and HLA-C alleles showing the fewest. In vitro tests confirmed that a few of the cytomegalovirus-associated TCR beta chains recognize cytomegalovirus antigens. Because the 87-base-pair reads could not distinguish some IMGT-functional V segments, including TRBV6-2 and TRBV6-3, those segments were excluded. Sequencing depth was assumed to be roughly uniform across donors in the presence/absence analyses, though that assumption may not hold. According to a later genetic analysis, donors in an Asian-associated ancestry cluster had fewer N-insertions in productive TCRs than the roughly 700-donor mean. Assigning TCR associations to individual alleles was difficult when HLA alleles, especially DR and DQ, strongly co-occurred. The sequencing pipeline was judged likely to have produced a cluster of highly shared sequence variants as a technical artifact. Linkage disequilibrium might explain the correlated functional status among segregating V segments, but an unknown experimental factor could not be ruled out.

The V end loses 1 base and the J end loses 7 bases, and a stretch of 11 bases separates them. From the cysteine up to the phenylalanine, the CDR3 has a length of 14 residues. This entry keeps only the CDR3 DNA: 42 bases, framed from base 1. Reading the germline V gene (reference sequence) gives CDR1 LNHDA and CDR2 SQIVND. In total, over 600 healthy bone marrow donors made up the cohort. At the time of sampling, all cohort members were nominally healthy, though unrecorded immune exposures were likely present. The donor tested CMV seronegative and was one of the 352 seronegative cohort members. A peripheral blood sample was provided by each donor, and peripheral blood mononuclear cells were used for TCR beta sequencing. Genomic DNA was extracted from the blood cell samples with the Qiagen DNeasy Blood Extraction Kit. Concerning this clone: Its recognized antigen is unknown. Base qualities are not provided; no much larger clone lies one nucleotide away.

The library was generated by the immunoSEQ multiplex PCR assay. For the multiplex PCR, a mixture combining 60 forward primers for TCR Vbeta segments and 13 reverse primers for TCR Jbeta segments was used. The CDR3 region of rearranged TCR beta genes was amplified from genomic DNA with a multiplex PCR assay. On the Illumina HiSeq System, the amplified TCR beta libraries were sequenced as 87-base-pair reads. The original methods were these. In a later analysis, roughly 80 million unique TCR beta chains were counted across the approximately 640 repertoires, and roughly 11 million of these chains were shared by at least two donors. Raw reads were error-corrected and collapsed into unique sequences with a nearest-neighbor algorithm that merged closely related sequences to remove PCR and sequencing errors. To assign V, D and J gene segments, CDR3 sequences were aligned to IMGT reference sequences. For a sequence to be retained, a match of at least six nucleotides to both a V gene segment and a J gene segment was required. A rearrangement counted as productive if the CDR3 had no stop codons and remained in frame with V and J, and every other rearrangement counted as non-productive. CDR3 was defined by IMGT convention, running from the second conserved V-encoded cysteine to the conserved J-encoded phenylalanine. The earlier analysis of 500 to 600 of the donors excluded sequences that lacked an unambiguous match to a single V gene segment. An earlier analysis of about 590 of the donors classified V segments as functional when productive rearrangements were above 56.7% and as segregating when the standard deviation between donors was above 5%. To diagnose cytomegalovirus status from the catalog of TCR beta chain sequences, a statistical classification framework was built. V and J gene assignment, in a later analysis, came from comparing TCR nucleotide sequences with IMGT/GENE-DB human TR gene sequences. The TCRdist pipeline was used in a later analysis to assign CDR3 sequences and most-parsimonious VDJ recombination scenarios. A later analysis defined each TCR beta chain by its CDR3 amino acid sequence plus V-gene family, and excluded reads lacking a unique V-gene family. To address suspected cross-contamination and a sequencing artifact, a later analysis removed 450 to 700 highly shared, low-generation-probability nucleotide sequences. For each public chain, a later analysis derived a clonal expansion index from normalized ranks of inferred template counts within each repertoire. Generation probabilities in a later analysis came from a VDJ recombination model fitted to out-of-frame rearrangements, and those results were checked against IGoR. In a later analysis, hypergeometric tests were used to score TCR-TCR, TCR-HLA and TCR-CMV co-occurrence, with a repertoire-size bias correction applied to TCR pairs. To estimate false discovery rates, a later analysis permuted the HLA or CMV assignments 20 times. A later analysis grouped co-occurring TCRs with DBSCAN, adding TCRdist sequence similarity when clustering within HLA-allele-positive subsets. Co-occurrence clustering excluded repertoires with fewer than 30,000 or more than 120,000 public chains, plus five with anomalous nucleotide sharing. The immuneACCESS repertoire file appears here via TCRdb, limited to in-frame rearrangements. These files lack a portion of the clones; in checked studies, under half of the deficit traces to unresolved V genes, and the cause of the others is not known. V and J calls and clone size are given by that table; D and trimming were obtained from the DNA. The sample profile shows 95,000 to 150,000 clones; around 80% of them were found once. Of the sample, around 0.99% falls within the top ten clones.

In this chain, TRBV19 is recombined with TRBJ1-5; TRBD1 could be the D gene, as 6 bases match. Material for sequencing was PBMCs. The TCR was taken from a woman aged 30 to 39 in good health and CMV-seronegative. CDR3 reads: CASSIGRGRQPQHF. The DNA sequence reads TGTGCCAGTAGTATAGGCAGGGGAAGGCAGCCCCAGCATTTT.